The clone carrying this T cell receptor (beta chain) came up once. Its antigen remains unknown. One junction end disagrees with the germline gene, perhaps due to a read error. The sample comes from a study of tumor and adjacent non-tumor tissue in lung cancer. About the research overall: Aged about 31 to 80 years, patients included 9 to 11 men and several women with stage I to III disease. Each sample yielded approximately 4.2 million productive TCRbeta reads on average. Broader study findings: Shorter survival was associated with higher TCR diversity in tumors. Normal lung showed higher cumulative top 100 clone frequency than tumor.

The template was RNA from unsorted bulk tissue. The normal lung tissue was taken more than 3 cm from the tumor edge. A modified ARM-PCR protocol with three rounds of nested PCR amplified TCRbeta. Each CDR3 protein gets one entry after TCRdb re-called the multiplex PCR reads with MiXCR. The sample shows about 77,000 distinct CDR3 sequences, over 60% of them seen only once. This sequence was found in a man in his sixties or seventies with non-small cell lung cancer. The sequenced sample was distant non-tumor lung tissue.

CDR3 sequence (DNA): TGTGACAGCAGATTCAGGGGGGCTGGTGAAGCTTTCTTT. It encodes CDSRFRGAGEAFF. V and J are TRBV11-2 and TRBJ1-1, with 7 bases fitting TRBD1. Germline CDR1 is SGHAT and CDR2 is FQNNGV. This CDR3 region has 13 residues.